The source of this T cell receptor (beta chain) is a study of human T cells and chemical hapten exposure. One entry per CDR3 protein, called by TCRdb with MiXCR from the RACE reads. The sample lists around 200,000 distinct CDR3 sequences; roughly 30% were seen once. Time point specified: pre-sensitization, week 0. Described treatment: therapeutic diphenylcyclopropenone sensitization with weekly scalp DPC. This clonotype was found a few times. The receptor was derived from a young woman with alopecia areata. Some clones in this sample may be carry-over from other donors' samples. This specimen consisted of whole blood, obtained in connection with sensitization to the hapten diphenylcyclopropenone (DPC).

The CDR3 region has the DNA TGCAGTGCTCCCAGCGGGAGGGGGGCCTACAATGAGCAGTTCTTC. It encodes CSAPSGRGAYNEQFF. This chain links TRBV20-1 with TRBJ2-1, with 10 bases lining up with TRBD2. V gave up 5 bases and J gave up 2 bases; unmatched junction bases: 6. Germline lookup yields CDR1 DFQATT and CDR2 SNEGSKA (reference sequence). This CDR3 is 15 amino acids long.